These T cell receptor beta chains were read from a single sample in a study of shared clonotypes between healthy human individuals. Sequenced by immunoSEQ multiplex PCR; TCRdb stores in-frame clones only, minus some. The sample lists 2 million to 2.5 million clones; about 90% were seen once. Specimen: naive CD4+ T cells from PBMCs. The receptors derive from a man between 18 and 29 years old in good health. Some clones in this sample may be carry-over from other donors' samples. The CDR3 runs from the conserved cysteine through the conserved F or W. Fields, in order: V gene, D gene, clone size, J gene, CDR3 DNA, CDR3 protein. D genes are given only for firm matches. Some rows mark clone size as missing; the rest say once, few, many or name a class of expanded clone.

V gene: TRBV4-2
D gene: NA
clone size: NA
J gene: TRBJ1-3
CDR3 DNA: TGTGCCAGCAGCCAACCTTCCACCTCTGGAAACACCATATATTTT
CDR3 protein: CASSQPSTSGNTIYF

V gene: TRBV15
D gene: TRBD1
clone size: NA
J gene: TRBJ2-1
CDR3 DNA: TGTGCCACCAGCAGAGTTGGGGACAGGGGGCGTCGGTACGGTAACAATGAGCAGTTCTTC
CDR3 protein: CATSRVGDRGRRYGNNEQFF

V gene: TRBV7-9
D gene: NA
clone size: NA
J gene: TRBJ1-6
CDR3 DNA: TGTGCCAGCAGCCCCGACAACTATAATTCACCCCTCCACTTT
CDR3 protein: CASSPDNYNSPLHF

V gene: TRBV4-1
D gene: NA
clone size: NA
J gene: TRBJ2-5
CDR3 DNA: TGCGCCAGCAGCCAAGATCTTGGAGGGAACGGGGAGACCCAGTACTTC
CDR3 protein: CASSQDLGGNGETQYF

V gene: TRBV28
D gene: NA
clone size: NA
J gene: TRBJ2-7
CDR3 DNA: TGTGCCAGCAGTTTACCAGGGAGCGTATACGAGCAGTACTTC
CDR3 protein: CASSLPGSVYEQYF

V gene: TRBV29-1
D gene: NA
clone size: NA
J gene: TRBJ1-1
CDR3 DNA: TGCAGCGTTGATAAACAGAACACTGAAGCTTTCTTT
CDR3 protein: CSVDKQNTEAFF

V gene: TRBV18
D gene: TRBD1
clone size: few
J gene: TRBJ1-5
CDR3 DNA: TGTGCCAGCTCACCAAACAGGGGAATCGGAGAACAGCCCCAGCATTTT
CDR3 protein: CASSPNRGIGEQPQHF

V gene: TRBV7-3
D gene: NA
clone size: NA
J gene: TRBJ1-2
CDR3 DNA: TGTGCCAGCAGCTCCCGCGCGGGGGACGGCTACACCTTC
CDR3 protein: CASSSRAGDGYTF

V gene: TRBV7-2
D gene: TRBD1
clone size: NA
J gene: TRBJ2-5
CDR3 DNA: TGTGCCAGCAGCCGTGGAGGGACAGGGAGGGAGACCCAGTACTTC
CDR3 protein: CASSRGGTGRETQYF

V gene: TRBV18
D gene: TRBD1
clone size: NA
J gene: TRBJ1-5
CDR3 DNA: TGTGCCAGCTCACCCAAGGGACAGGGGATGGATCAGCCCCAGCATTTT
CDR3 protein: CASSPKGQGMDQPQHF

V gene: TRBV5-1
D gene: TRBD1
clone size: NA
J gene: TRBJ1-1
CDR3 DNA: TGCGCCAGCACAGGACAGGAGAACACTGAAGCTTTCTTT
CDR3 protein: CASTGQENTEAFF

V gene: TRBV5-1
D gene: TRBD2
clone size: NA
J gene: TRBJ2-1
CDR3 DNA: TGCGCCAGCACCCCACATCTAGCGGGAGGGTTGAATGAGCAGTTCTTC
CDR3 protein: CASTPHLAGGLNEQFF

V gene: TRBV6-5
D gene: NA
clone size: NA
J gene: TRBJ1-1
CDR3 DNA: TGTGCCAGCAGTTACTCGGGGGGGCGTCTCACTGAAGCTTTCTTT
CDR3 protein: CASSYSGGRLTEAFF

V gene: TRBV27
D gene: NA
clone size: NA
J gene: TRBJ1-5
CDR3 DNA: TGTGCCAGCAGTTTGCGGCGGCCGGACAATCAGCCCCAGCATTTT
CDR3 protein: CASSLRRPDNQPQHF

V gene: TRBV5-1
D gene: NA
clone size: once
J gene: TRBJ1-2
CDR3 DNA: TGCGCCAGCAGCTTGGACAGGCACAATGCTGGCTACACCTTC
CDR3 protein: CASSLDRHNAGYTF

V gene: TRBV4-2
D gene: NA
clone size: NA
J gene: TRBJ1-1
CDR3 DNA: TGTGCCAGCAGTCCTCGTAGGAACACTGAAGCTTTCTTT
CDR3 protein: CASSPRRNTEAFF

V gene: TRBV2
D gene: TRBD1
clone size: NA
J gene: TRBJ1-5
CDR3 DNA: TGTGCCAGCCAAGACAGGGGTCGGAATCAGCCCCAGCATTTT
CDR3 protein: CASQDRGRNQPQHF

V gene: TRBV7-9
D gene: TRBD2
clone size: NA
J gene: TRBJ2-5
CDR3 DNA: TGTGCCAGCAGCTCCGTAGCGGGTGTGCAAGAGACCCAGTACTTC
CDR3 protein: CASSSVAGVQETQYF

V gene: TRBV21-1
D gene: NA
clone size: NA
J gene: TRBJ1-5
CDR3 DNA: TGTGCCAGCAGCACGCGGGGGTTCGCTCAGCCCCAGCATTTT
CDR3 protein: CASSTRGFAQPQHF

V gene: TRBV28
D gene: NA
clone size: NA
J gene: TRBJ1-3
CDR3 DNA: TGTGCCAGCAGTCCGGGACTGGGGCCTGGAAACACCATATATTTT
CDR3 protein: CASSPGLGPGNTIYF

V gene: TRBV18
D gene: TRBD1
clone size: NA
J gene: TRBJ2-3
CDR3 DNA: TGTGCCAGCTCACCTTACCCAGGGGGCTCTAGCACAGATACGCAGTATTTT
CDR3 protein: CASSPYPGGSSTDTQYF

V gene: TRBV5-1
D gene: TRBD1
clone size: few
J gene: TRBJ1-2
CDR3 DNA: TGCGCCAGCAGCTTGGACAGGGGAGCTAACTATGGCTACACCTTC
CDR3 protein: CASSLDRGANYGYTF

V gene: TRBV7-2
D gene: NA
clone size: NA
J gene: TRBJ1-5
CDR3 DNA: TGTGCCAGCAGCTTAGCCCGACCCAATCAGCCCCAGCATTTT
CDR3 protein: CASSLARPNQPQHF

V gene: TRBV7-9
D gene: TRBD1
clone size: NA
J gene: TRBJ1-1
CDR3 DNA: TGTGCCAGCAGCCCGATCGACAGGGCGCTGGCTTTCTTT
CDR3 protein: CASSPIDRALAFF

V gene: TRBV19
D gene: TRBD1
clone size: NA
J gene: TRBJ1-1
CDR3 DNA: TGTGCCAGTAGTTTTCGGACAGGAATCGCTCTGAACACTGAAGCTTTCTTT
CDR3 protein: CASSFRTGIALNTEAFF

V gene: TRBV30
D gene: NA
clone size: NA
J gene: TRBJ2-7
CDR3 DNA: TGTGCCTGGGGGGGCCCGTCGTTAAGCTCCTACGAGCAGTACTTC
CDR3 protein: CAWGGPSLSSYEQYF

V gene: TRBV30
D gene: NA
clone size: NA
J gene: TRBJ2-7
CDR3 DNA: TGTGCCTGGAGCCCCGGCGGCGAGCAGTACTTC
CDR3 protein: CAWSPGGEQYF